This T cell receptor (beta chain) is drawn from a study of identical twins. Study-level results: Among monozygotic twins, out-of-frame TCR alpha sharing exceeded what models predicted. The more abundant beta clonotypes in cord blood had fewer insertions, and memory repertoires did not show this. Among beta out-of-frame sequences, excess sharing between twins appeared weaker.

For this clonotype: Its specificity is unknown.

Germline V gene data show CDR1 as SGHVS and CDR2 as FQNEAQ. CDR3 length: 16 amino acids. The V end lost 3 bases, the J end lost 5 bases, and 16 bases lay between the germline ends. TCRdb itself ran the 5' RACE reads through MiXCR, one entry per CDR3 protein. The sample yields 700,000 or so distinct CDR3 sequences, around 8.3% seen once. Separately, the same data were catalogued under a study of yellow fever vaccine responses in identical twins. That source notes: Twins reportedly had a vaccine T cell response that seemed partly convergent, partly personalized.

This TCR came from a woman between 18 and 30 years old in good health. The V gene is TRBV7-8, the J gene TRBJ2-2; D is uncertain. Sequencing was done on a sample of PBMCs. CDR3 in DNA: TGTGCCAGCAGCTTCAACATCGGCGAACGGACCGGGGAGCTGTTTTTT. It is translated as CASSFNIGERTGELFF.